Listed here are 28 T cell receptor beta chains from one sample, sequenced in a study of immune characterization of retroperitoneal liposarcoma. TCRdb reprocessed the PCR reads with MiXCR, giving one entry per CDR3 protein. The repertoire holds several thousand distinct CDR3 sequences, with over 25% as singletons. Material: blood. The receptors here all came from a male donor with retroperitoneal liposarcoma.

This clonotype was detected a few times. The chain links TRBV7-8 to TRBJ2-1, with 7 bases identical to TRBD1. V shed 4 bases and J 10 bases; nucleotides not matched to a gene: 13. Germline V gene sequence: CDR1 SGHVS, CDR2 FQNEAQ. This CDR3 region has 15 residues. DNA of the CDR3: TGTGCCAGCAGCTCCCTCGCCGACAGGGCCTACGAGCAGTTCTTC. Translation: CASSSLADRAYEQFF.

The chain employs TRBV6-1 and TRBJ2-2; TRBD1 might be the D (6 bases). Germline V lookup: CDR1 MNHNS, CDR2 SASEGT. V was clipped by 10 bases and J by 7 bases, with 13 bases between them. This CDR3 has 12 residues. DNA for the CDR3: TGTGCCACCCGTGGGGGCGGCGGGGAGCTGTTTTTT. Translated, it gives CATRGGGGELFF.

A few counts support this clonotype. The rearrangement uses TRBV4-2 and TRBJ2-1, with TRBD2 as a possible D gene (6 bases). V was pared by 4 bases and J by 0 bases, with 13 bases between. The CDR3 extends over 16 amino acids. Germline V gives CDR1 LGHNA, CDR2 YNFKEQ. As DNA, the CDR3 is TGTGCCAGCAGCCCAGAAGCGGGTAACTCCTACAATGAGCAGTTCTTC. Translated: CASSPEAGNSYNEQFF.

Here the CDR3 DNA reads TGTGCCAGCAGGAGGACTAGCGGGAGCTCCTACAATGAGCAGTACTTC. Its translation: CASRRTSGSSYNEQYF. This chain links TRBV12-3 or TRBV12-4 with TRBJ2-5; 13 positions agree with TRBD2. The CDR3 extends over 16 amino acids. J was trimmed by 11 bases and V by 6 bases; bases with no gene match: 15.

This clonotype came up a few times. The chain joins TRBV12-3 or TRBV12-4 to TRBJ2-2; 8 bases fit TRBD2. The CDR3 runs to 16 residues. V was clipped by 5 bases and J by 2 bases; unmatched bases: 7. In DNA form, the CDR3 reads TGTGCCAGCAGTCATACACTAGCGGTAAACACCGGGGAGCTGTTTTTT. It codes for CASSHTLAVNTGELFF.

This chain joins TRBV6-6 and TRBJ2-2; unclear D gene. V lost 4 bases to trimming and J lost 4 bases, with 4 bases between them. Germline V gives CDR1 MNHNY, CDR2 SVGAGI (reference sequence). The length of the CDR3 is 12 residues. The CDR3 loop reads CASSWVTGELFF. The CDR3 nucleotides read TGTGCCAGCAGTTGGGTCACCGGGGAGCTGTTTTTT.

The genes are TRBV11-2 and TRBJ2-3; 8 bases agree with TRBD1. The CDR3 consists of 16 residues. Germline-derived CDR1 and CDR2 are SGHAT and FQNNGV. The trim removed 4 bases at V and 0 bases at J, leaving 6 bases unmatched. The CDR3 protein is CASSSHTGGSTDTQYF. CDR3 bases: TGTGCCAGCAGCTCACATACAGGGGGGAGCACAGATACGCAGTATTTT.

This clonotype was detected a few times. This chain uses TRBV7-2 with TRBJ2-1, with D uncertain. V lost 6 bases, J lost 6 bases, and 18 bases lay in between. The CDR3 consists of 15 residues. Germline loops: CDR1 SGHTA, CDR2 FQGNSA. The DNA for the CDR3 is TGTGCCAGCAGACTAACCGGGTCCCATAGCAATGAGCAGTTCTTC. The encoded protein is CASRLTGSHSNEQFF.

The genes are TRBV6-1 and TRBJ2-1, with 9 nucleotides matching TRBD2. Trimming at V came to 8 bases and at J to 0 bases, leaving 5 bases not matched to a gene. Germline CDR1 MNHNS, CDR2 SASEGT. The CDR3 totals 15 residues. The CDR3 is CASRLAESSYNEQFF. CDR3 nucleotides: TGTGCCAGCCGACTAGCGGAAAGCTCCTACAATGAGCAGTTCTTC.

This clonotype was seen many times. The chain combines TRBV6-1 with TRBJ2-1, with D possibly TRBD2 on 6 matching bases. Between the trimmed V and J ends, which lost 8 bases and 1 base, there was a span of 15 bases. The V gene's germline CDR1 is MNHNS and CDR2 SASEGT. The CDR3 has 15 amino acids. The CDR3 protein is CASRLVGGSYNEQFF. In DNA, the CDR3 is TGTGCCAGCCGTTTAGTGGGGGGATCCTACAATGAGCAGTTCTTC.

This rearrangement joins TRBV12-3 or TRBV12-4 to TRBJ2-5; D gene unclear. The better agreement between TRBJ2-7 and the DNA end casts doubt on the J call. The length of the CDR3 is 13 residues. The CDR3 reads CASSLQLSYEQYF. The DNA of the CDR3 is TGTGCCAGCAGTTTACAGTTATCCTACGAGCAGTACTTC.

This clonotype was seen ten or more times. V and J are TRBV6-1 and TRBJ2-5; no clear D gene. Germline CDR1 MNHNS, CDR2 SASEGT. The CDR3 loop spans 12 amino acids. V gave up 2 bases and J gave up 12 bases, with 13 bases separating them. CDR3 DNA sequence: TGTGCCAGCAGTGAAATAACCGCATGGGAGTACTTC. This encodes CASSEITAWEYF.

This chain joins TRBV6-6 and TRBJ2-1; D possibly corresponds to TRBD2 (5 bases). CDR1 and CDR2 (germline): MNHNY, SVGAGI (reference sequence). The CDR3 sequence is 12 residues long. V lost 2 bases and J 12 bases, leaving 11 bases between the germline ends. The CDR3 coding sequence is TGTGCCAGCAGTTACCGCCGCGGACTGCAGTTCTTC. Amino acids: CASSYRRGLQFF.

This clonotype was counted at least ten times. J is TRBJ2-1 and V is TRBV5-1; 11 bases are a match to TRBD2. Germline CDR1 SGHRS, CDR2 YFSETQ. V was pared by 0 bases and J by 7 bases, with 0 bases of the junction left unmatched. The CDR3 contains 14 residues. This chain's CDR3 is CASSLGLAGNEQFF. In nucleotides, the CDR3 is TGCGCCAGCAGCTTGGGACTAGCGGGGAATGAGCAGTTCTTC.

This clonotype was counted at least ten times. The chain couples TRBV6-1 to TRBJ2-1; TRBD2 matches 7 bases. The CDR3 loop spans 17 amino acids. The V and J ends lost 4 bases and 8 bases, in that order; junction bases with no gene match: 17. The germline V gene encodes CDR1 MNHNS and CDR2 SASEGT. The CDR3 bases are TGTGCCAGCAGTGTTCCTCCGCTAGCGGCCGCCTTCCATGAGCAGTTCTTC. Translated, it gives CASSVPPLAAAFHEQFF.

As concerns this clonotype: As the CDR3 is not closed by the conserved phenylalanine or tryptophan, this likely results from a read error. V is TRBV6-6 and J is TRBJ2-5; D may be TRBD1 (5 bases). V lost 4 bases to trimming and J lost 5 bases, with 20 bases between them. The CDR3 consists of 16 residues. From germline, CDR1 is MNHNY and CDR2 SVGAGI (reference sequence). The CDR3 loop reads CASSSGAFPYGETQYP. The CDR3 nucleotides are TGTGCCAGCAGTTCTGGGGCCTTTCCCTACGGGGAGACCCAGTACCCC.

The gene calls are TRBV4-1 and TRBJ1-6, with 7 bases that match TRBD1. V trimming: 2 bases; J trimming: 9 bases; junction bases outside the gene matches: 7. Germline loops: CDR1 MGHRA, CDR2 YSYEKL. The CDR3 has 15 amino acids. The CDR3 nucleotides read TGCGCCAGCAGCCAATCAGACAGGGCGGGTTCACCCCTCCACTTT. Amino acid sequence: CASSQSDRAGSPLHF.

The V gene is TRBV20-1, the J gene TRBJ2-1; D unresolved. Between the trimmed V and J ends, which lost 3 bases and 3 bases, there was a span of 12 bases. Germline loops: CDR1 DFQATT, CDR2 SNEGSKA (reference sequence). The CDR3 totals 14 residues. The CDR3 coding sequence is TGCAGTGCTAGCCCCATCCAAAACTACAATGAGCAGTTCTTC. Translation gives CSASPIQNYNEQFF.

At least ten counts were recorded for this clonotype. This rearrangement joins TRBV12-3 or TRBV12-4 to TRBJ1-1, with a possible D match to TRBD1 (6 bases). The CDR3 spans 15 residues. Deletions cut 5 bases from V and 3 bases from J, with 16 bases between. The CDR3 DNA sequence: TGTGCCAGCAGTCCCTTAACAGGGACGGACACTGAAGCTTTCTTT. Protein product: CASSPLTGTDTEAFF.

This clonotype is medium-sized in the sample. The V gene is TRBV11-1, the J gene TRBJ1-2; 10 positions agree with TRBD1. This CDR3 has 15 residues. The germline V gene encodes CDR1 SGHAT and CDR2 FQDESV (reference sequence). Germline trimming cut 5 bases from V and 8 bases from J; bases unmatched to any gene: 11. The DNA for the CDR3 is TGTGCCAGCAGCACCCGGACAGGGGGGCTCAGCGGCTACACCTTC. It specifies CASSTRTGGLSGYTF.

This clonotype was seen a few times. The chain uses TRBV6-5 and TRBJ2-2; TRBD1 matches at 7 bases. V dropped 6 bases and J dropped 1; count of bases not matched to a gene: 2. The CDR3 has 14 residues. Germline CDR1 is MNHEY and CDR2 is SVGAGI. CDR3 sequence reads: CASRQGLNTGELFF. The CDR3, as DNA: TGTGCCAGCAGACAGGGGTTGAACACCGGGGAGCTGTTTTTT.

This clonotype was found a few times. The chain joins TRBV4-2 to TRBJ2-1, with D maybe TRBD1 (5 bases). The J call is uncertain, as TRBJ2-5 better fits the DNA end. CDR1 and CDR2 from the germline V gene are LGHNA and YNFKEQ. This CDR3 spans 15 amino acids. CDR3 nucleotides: TGTGCCAGCAGCCAAGATTATTGGACACAGGAGACCCAGTACTTC. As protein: CASSQDYWTQETQYF.

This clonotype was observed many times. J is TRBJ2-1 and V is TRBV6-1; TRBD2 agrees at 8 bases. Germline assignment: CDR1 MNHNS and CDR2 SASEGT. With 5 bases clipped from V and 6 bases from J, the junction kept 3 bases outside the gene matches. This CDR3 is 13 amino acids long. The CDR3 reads CASSPGLVNEQFF. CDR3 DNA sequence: TGTGCCAGCAGTCCGGGACTAGTCAATGAGCAGTTCTTC.

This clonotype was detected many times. DNA of the CDR3: TGTGCCACATCCCGAGGCTTCAATCAGCCCCAGCATTTT. This codes for CATSRGFNQPQHF. This chain connects TRBV6-1 to TRBJ1-5; the D is unclear. The V and J ends lost 10 bases and 3 bases respectively, with 13 bases between them. Germline CDR1 and CDR2: MNHNS and SASEGT. The CDR3 has 13 residues.

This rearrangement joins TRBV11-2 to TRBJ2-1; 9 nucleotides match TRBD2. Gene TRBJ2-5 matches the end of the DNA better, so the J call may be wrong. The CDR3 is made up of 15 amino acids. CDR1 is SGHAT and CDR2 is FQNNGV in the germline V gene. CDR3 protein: CASSLGGRARETQYF. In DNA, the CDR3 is TGTGCCAGCAGCTTAGGCGGGAGGGCCCGAGAGACCCAGTACTTC.

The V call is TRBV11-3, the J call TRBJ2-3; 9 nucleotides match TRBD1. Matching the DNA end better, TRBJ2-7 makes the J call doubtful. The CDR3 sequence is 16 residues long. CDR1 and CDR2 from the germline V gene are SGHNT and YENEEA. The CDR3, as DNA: TGTGCCAGCAGCTTAGATGGGGGGACAGGGAGCAATGAGCAGTACTTC. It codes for CASSLDGGTGSNEQYF.

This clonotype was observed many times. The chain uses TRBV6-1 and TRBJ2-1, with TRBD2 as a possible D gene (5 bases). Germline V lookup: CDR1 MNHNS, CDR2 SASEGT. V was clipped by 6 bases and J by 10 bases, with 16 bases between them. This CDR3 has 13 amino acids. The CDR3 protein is CASSWAEGYEQFF. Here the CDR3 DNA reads TGTGCCAGCAGCTGGGCTGAGGGCTACGAGCAGTTCTTC.

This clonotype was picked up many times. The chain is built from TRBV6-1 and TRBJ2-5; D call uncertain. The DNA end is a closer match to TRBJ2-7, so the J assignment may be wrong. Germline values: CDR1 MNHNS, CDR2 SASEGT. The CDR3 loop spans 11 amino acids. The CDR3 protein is CASGQTYEQYF. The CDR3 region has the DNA TGTGCCAGCGGGCAGACCTACGAGCAGTACTTC.